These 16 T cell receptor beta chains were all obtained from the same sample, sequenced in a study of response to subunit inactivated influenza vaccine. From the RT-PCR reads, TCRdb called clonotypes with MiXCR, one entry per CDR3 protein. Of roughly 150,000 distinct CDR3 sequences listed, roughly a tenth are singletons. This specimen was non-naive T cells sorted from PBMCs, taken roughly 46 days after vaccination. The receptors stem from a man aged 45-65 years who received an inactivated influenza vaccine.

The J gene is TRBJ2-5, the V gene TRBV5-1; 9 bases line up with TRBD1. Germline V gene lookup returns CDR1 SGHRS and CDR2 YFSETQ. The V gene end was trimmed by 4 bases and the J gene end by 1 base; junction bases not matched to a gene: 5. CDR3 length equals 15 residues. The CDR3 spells CASSAQTGGQETQYF. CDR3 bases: TGCGCCAGCAGCGCCCAGACAGGGGGCCAAGAGACCCAGTACTTC.

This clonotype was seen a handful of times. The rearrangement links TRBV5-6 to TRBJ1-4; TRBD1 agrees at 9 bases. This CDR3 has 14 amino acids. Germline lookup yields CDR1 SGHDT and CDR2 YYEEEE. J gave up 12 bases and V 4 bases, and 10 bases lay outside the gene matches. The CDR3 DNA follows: TGTGCCAGCAGCAAAATCGACAGGGGGGCTGAACTGTTTTTT. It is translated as CASSKIDRGAELFF. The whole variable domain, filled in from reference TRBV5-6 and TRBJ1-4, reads DAGVTQSPTHLIKTRGQQVTLRCSPKSGHDTVSWYQQALGQGPQFIFQYYEEEERQRGNFPDRFSGHQFPNYSSELNVNALLLGDSALYLCASSKIDRGAELFFGSGTQLSVL.

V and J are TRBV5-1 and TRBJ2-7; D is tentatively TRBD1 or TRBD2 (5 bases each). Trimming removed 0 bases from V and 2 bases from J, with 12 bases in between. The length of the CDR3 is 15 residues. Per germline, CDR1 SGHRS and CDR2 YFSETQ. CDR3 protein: CASSLVAGSTYEQYF. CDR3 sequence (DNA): TGCGCCAGCAGCTTGGTTGCAGGGAGTACCTACGAGCAGTACTTC.

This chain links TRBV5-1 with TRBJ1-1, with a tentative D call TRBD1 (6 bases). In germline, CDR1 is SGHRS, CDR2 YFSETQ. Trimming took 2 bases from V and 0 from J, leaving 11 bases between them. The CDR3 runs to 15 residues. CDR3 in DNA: TGCGCCAGCAGCTTATCAGGGGACCTGAACACTGAAGCTTTCTTT. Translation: CASSLSGDLNTEAFF.

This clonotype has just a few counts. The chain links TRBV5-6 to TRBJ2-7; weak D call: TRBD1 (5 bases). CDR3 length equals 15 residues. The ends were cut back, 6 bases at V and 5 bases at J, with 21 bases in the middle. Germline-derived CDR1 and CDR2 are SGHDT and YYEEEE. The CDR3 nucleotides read TGTGCCAGCACCGTAGGTGGCAGGGTTAGCAACGAGCAGTACTTC. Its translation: CASTVGGRVSNEQYF.

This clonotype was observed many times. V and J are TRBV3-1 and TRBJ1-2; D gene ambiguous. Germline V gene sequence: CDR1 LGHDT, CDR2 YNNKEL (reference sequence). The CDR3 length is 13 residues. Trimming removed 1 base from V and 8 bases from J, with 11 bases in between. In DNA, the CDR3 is TGTGCCAGCAGCCAAGTCCTCGGTGGAGGCTACACCTTC. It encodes CASSQVLGGGYTF.

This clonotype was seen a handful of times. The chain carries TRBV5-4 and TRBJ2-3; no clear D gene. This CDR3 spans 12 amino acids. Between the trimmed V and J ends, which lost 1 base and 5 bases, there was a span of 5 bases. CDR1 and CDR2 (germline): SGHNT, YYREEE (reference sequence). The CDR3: CASSLYLDTQYF. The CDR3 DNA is TGTGCCAGCAGCTTGTATCTAGATACGCAGTATTTT. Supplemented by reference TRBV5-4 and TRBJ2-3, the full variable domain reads ETGVTQSPTHLIKTRGQQVTLRCSSQSGHNTVSWYQQALGQGPQFIFQYYREEENGRGNFPPRFSGLQFPNYSSELNVNALELDDSALYLCASSLYLDTQYFGPGTRLTVL.

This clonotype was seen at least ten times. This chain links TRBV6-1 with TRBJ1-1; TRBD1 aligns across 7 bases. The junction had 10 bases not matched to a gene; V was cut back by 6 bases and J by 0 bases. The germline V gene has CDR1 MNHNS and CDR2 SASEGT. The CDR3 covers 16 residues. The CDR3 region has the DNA TGTGCCAGCAGGACCCGACAGGGAACTCTGAACACTGAAGCTTTCTTT. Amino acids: CASRTRQGTLNTEAFF.

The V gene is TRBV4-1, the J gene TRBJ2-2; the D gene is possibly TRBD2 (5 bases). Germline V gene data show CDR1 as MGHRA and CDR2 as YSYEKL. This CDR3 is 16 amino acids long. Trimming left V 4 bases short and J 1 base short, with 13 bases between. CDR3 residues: CASSRMPSLNTGELFF. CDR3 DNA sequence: TGCGCCAGCAGCCGAATGCCTAGCCTGAACACCGGGGAGCTGTTTTTT.

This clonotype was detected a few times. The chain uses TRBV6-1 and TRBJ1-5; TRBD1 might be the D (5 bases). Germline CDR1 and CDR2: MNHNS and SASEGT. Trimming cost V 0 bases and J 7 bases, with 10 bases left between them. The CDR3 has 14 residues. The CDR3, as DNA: TGTGCCAGCAGTGAAGCCCCTGGGGGGCAGCCCCAGCATTTT. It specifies CASSEAPGGQPQHF.

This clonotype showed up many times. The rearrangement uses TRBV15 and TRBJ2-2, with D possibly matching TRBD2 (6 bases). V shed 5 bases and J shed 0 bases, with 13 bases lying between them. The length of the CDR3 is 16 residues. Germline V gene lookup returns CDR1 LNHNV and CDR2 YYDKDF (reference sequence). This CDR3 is CATSGRRVTNTGELFF. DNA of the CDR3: TGTGCCACCAGCGGACGGAGGGTTACGAACACCGGGGAGCTGTTTTTT.

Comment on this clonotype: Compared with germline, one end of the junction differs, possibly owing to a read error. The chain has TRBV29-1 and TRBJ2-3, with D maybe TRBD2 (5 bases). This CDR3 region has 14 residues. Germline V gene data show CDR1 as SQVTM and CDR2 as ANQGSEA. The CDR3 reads CSVESRVGTDAQYF. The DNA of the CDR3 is TGCAGCGTTGAATCGAGGGTCGGCACAGATGCGCAGTATTTT.

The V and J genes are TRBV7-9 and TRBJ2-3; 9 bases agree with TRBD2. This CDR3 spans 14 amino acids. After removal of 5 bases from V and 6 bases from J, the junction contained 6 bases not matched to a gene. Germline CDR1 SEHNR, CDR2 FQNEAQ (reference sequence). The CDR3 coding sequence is TGTGCCAGCAGCCTTAGCGGGAGCTTCGATACGCAGTATTTT. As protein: CASSLSGSFDTQYF. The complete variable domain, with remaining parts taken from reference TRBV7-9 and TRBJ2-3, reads DTGVSQNPRHKITKRGQNVTFRCDPISEHNRLYWYRQTLGQGPEFLTYFQNEAQLEKSRLLSDRFSAERPKGSFSTLEIQRTEQGDSAMYLCASSLSGSFDTQYFGPGTRLTVL.

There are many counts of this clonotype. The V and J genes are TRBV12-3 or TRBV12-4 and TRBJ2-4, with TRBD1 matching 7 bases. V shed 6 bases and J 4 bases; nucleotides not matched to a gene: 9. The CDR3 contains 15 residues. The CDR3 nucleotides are TGTGCCAGCAGCTCCACCGGGACAGTTAAAAACATTCAGTACTTC. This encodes CASSSTGTVKNIQYF.

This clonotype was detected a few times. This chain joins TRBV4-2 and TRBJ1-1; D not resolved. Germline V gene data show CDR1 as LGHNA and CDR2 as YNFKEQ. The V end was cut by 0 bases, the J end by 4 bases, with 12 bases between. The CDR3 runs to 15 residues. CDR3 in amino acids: CASSQDLWIATEAFF. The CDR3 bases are TGTGCCAGCAGCCAAGACCTCTGGATAGCCACTGAAGCTTTCTTT.

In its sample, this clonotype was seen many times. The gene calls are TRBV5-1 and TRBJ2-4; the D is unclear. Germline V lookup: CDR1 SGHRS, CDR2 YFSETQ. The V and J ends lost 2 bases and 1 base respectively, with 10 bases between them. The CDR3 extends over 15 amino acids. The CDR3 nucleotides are TGCGCCAGCAGCTTATTTCCAGACGCCAAAAACATTCAGTACTTC. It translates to CASSLFPDAKNIQYF.